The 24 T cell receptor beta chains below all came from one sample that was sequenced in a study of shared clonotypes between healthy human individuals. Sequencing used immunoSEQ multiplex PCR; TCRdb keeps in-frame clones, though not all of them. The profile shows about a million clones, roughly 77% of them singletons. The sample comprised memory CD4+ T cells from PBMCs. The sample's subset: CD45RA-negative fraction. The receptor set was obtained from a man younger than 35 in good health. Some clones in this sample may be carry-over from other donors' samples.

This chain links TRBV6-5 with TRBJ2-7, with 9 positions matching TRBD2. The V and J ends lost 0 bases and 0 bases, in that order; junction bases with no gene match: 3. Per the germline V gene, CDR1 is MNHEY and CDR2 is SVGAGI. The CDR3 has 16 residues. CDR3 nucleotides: TGTGCCAGCAGTTACTCTGGTAGCGGGAGCTCCTACGAGCAGTACTTC. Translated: CASSYSGSGSSYEQYF.

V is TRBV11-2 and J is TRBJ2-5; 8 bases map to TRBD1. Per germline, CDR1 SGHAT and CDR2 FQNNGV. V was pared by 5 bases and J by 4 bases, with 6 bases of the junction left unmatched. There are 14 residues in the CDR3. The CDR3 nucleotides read TGTGCCAGCAGCGATGACAGGGGTTCAGAGACCCAGTACTTC. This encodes CASSDDRGSETQYF.

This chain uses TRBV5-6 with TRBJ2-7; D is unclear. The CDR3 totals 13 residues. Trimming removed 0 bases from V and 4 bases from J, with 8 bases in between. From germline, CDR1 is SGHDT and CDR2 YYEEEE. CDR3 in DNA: TGTGCCAGCAGCTTGGGGTCTTCTTACGAGCAGTACTTC. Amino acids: CASSLGSSYEQYF.

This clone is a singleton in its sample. As DNA, the CDR3 is TGTGCCAGCAGCGCCTACTCTCAGGGTATTGCCTACGAGCAGTACTTC. It yields the protein CASSAYSQGIAYEQYF. The genes are TRBV28 and TRBJ2-7; a weak D match, TRBD1 (5 bases). V was shortened by 6 bases and J by 2 bases, with 20 bases between the two germline ends. Germline V gene lookup returns CDR1 MDHEN and CDR2 SYDVKM. This CDR3 is built from 16 residues.

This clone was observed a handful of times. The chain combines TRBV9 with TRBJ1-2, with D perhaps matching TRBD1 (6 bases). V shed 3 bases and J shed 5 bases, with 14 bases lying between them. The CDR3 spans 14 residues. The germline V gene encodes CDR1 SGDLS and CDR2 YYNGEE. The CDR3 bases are TGTGCCAGCAGCGCCGGGGGGGCTCGGTATGGCTACACCTTC. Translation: CASSAGGARYGYTF.

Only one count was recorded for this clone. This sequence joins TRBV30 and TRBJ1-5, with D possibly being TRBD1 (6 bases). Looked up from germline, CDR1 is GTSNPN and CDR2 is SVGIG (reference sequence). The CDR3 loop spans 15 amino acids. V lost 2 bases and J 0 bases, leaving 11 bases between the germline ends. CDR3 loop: CAWSQGPNSNQPQHF. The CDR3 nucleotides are TGTGCCTGGAGTCAGGGGCCGAATAGCAATCAGCCCCAGCATTTT.

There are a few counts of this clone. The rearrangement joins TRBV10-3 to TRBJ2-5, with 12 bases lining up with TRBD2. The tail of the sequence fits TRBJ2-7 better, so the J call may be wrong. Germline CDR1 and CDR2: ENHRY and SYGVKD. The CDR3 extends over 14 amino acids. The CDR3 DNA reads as TGTGCCATCAGTGAGACTAGCGGGAGGTACGAGCAGTACTTC. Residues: CAISETSGRYEQYF.

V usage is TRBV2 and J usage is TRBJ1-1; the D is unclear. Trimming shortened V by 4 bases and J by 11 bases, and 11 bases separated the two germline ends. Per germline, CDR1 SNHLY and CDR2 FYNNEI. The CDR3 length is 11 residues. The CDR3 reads CASSVGPFAFF. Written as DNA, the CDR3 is TGTGCCAGCAGTGTAGGTCCCTTTGCTTTCTTT.

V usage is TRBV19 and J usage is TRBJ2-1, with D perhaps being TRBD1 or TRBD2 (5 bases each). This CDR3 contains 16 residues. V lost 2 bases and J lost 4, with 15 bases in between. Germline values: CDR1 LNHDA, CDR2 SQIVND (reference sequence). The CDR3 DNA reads TGTGCCAGTAGTATATCAGCGGACAAAATTTACAATGAGCAGTTCTTC. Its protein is CASSISADKIYNEQFF.

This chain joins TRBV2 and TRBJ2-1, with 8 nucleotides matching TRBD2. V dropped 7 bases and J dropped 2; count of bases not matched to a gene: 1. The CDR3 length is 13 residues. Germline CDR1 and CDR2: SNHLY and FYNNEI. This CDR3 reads CASILAAYNEQFF. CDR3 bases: TGTGCCAGCATACTAGCGGCCTACAATGAGCAGTTCTTC.

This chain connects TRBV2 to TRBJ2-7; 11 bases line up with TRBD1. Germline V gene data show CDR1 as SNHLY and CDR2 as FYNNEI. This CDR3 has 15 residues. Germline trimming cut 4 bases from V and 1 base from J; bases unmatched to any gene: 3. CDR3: CASSAGTGGSYEQYF. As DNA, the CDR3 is TGTGCCAGCAGTGCCGGGACAGGGGGGTCCTACGAGCAGTACTTC.

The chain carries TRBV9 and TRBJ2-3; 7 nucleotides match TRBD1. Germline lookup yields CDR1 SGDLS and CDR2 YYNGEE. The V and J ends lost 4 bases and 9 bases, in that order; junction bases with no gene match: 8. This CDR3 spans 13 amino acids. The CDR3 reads CASSKGQAMTQYF. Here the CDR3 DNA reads TGTGCCAGCAGCAAAGGACAGGCGATGACGCAGTATTTT.

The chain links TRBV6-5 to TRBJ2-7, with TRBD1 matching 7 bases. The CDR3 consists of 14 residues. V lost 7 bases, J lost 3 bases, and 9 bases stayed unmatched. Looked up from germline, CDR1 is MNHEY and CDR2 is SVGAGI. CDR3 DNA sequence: TGTGCCAGCATGAGGACAGGCCCCGTCTACGAGCAGTACTTC. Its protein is CASMRTGPVYEQYF.

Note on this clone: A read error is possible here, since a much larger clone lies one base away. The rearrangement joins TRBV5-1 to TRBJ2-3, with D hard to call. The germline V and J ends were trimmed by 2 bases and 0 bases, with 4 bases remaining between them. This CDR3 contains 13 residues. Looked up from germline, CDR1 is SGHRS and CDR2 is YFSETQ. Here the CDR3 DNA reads TGCGCCAGCAGCTTACAGAGCACAGATACGCAGTATTTT. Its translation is CASSLQSTDTQYF.

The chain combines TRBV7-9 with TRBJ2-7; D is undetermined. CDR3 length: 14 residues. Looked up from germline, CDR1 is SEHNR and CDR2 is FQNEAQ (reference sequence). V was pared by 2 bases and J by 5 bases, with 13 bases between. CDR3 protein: CASSLLSFSHEQYF. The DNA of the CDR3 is TGTGCCAGCAGCTTACTGTCATTTAGCCACGAGCAGTACTTC.

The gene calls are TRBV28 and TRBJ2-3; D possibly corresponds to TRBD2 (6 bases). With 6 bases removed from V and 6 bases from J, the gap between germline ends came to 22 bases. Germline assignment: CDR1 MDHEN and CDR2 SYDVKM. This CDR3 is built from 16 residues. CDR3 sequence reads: CASSPPGARYMDTQYF. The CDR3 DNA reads TGTGCCAGCAGCCCTCCGGGAGCCCGATATATGGATACGCAGTATTTT.

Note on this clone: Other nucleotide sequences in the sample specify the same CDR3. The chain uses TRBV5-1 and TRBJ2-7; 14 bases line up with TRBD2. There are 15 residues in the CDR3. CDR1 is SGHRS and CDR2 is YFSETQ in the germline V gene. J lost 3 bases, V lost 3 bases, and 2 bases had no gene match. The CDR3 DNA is TGCGCCAGCAGCTACGGGACTAGCGGGAGCTACGAGCAGTACTTC. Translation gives CASSYGTSGSYEQYF.

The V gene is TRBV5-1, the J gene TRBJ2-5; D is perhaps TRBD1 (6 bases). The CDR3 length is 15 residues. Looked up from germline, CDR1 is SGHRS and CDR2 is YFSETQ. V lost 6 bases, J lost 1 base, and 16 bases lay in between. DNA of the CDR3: TGCGCCAGCAACCTAAGGGGGACCAGCCAAGAGACCCAGTACTTC. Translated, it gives CASNLRGTSQETQYF.

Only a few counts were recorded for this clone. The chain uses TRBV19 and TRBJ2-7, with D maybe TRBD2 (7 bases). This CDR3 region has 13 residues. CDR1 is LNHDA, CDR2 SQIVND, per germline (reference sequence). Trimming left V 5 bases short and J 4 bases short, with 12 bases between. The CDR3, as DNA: TGTGCCAGTAGTGGAAGGGGGGGATACGAGCAGTACTTC. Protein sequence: CASSGRGGYEQYF.

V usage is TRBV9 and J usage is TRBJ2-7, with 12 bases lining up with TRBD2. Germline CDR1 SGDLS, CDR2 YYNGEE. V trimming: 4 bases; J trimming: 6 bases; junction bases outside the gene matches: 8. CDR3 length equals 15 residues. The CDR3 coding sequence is TGTGCCAGCAGCTCTCTAGCGGGAGGGCCCGGCGAGCAGTACTTC. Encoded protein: CASSSLAGGPGEQYF. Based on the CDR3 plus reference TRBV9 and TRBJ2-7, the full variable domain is DSGVTQTPKHLITATGQRVTLRCSPRSGDLSVYWYQQSLDQGLQFLIQYYNGEERAKGNILERFSAQQFPDLHSELNLSSLELGDSALYFCASSSLAGGPGEQYFGPGTRLTVT.

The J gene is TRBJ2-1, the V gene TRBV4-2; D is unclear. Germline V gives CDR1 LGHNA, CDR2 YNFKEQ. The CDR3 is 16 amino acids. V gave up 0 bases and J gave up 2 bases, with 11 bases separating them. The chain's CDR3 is CASSQDLAFPYNEQFF. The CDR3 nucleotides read TGTGCCAGCAGCCAAGATTTGGCGTTCCCCTACAATGAGCAGTTCTTC.

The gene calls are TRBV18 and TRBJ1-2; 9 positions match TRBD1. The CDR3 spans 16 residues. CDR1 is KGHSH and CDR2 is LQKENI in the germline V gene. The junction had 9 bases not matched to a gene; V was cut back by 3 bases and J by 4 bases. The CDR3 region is CASSPRRQGVSYGYTF. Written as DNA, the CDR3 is TGTGCCAGCTCACCCCGGCGACAGGGGGTCAGCTATGGCTACACCTTC.

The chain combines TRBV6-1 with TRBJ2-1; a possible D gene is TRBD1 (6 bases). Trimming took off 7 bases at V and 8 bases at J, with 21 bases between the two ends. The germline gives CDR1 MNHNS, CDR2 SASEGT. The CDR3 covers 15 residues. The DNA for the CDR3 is TGTGCCAGCACCTGGACAGAAGTCTTGATGGATGAGCAGTTCTTC. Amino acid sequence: CASTWTEVLMDEQFF.

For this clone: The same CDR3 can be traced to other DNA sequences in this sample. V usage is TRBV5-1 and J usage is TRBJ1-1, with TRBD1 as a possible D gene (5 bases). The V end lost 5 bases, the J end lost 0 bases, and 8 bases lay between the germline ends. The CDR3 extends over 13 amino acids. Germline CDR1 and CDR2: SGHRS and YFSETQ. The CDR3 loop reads CASSSGLNTEAFF. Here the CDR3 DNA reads TGCGCCAGCAGTTCGGGGCTGAACACTGAAGCTTTCTTT. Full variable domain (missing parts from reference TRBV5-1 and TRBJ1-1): KAGVTQTPRYLIKTRGQQVTLSCSPISGHRSVSWYQQTPGQGLQFLFEYFSETQRNKGNFPGRFSGRQFSNSRSEMNVSTLELGDSALYLCASSSGLNTEAFFGQGTRLTVV.